The clone carrying this T cell receptor beta chain was detected once. These data originate in a study of blood T cell repertoires in COVID-19. Study as a whole: Italy, Spain and the United States were the sources of the convalescent and acute COVID-19 samples. In each case, the material was cDNA or gDNA derived from T cells, B-cell-depleted T cells, or PBMCs.

As processed by the authors: Estimates of nucleated cell counts were drawn from the amplification of reference gene primers. Method: immunoSEQ multiplex PCR; TCRdb's copy keeps in-frame clones and lacks some. The V and J calls and clone size were taken over from that table, and D and trimming were inferred from the DNA. The sample yields 150,000 to 200,000 clones, just over 85% seen once. This CDR3 region has 15 residues. Trimming at V came to 4 bases and at J to 6 bases, leaving 9 bases not matched to a gene. Germline V gene data show CDR1 as SGHDT and CDR2 as YYEEEE. The sequenced material came from peripheral blood. The V call is TRBV5-6, the J call TRBJ2-3; 9 nucleotides align to TRBD2. This TCR was recovered from a man aged 50-59 years with active or convalescent COVID-19. CDR3 nucleotides: TGTGCCAGCAGCCGAACGGGACTAGCTCCCGATACGCAGTATTTT. Residues: CASSRTGLAPDTQYF. Supplemented by reference TRBV5-6 and TRBJ2-3, the full variable domain reads DAGVTQSPTHLIKTRGQQVTLRCSPKSGHDTVSWYQQALGQGPQFIFQYYEEEERQRGNFPDRFSGHQFPNYSSELNVNALLLGDSALYLCASSRTGLAPDTQYFGPGTRLTVL.